A selection of T cell receptor beta chains follows, all from one sample in a study of T cell changes during pregnancy in multiple sclerosis. The method was immunoSEQ multiplex PCR; TCRdb's version includes in-frame clones alone and lacks a portion of them. The sample carries tens of thousands of clones, 90% recorded once. The starting material was CD4+ T cells from peripheral blood mononuclear cells, obtained in the third trimester of pregnancy. The receptors derive from a female donor in good health, enrolled as a control in a pregnancy study. Both conserved end residues are trimmed from each CDR3. Fields, in order: V gene, clone size, J gene, CDR3 protein. Size is stated for part of the rows, as once, few or many counts, or as a class when the clone is expanded.

v_gene: TRBV20-1; abundance: once; j_gene: TRBJ1-1; CDR3aa: SASTNTEAF
v_gene: TRBV18; abundance: NA; j_gene: TRBJ1-1; CDR3aa: ASSPQVGRGNTEAF
v_gene: TRBV25-1; abundance: NA; j_gene: TRBJ2-7; CDR3aa: ASRQTATYEQY
v_gene: TRBV19; abundance: NA; j_gene: TRBJ2-3; CDR3aa: ASSLSGRQNTDTQY
v_gene: TRBV21-1; abundance: NA; j_gene: TRBJ2-3; CDR3aa: ASSKRGATSGREGTDTQY
v_gene: TRBV19; abundance: once; j_gene: TRBJ2-1; CDR3aa: ASSGSDLASYNEQF
v_gene: TRBV5-8; abundance: NA; j_gene: TRBJ2-1; CDR3aa: ASTSRREASHEQF
v_gene: TRBV5-1; abundance: once; j_gene: TRBJ2-2; CDR3aa: ASSLAGSGRYTGELF
v_gene: TRBV13; abundance: once; j_gene: TRBJ2-2; CDR3aa: ASSLGGANTGELF
v_gene: TRBV4-3; abundance: NA; j_gene: TRBJ2-1; CDR3aa: ASSQLPSLGGNEQF
v_gene: TRBV19; abundance: NA; j_gene: TRBJ2-2; CDR3aa: ASSLQGAGTGELF
v_gene: TRBV27; abundance: NA; j_gene: TRBJ1-2; CDR3aa: ASSSTGAYYGYT
v_gene: TRBV11-2; abundance: NA; j_gene: TRBJ1-2; CDR3aa: ASSDNRVRGYT
v_gene: TRBV13; abundance: NA; j_gene: TRBJ2-7; CDR3aa: ASSQTAYEQY
v_gene: TRBV9; abundance: NA; j_gene: TRBJ2-5; CDR3aa: ASSVGGTSGKGTQY
v_gene: TRBV7-2; abundance: NA; j_gene: TRBJ1-1; CDR3aa: ASSLNWATGTEAF
v_gene: TRBV27; abundance: NA; j_gene: TRBJ2-1; CDR3aa: ASSRRLAGGEQF
v_gene: TRBV5-6; abundance: NA; j_gene: TRBJ2-3; CDR3aa: ASSLVSGDSTDTQY
v_gene: TRBV10-3; abundance: once; j_gene: TRBJ2-1; CDR3aa: AISESEWNEQF
v_gene: TRBV11-2; abundance: NA; j_gene: TRBJ2-1; CDR3aa: ASSNRGMPYNEQF
v_gene: TRBV5-1; abundance: NA; j_gene: TRBJ1-3; CDR3aa: ASSWEQTGIPGNTIY
v_gene: TRBV5-1; abundance: NA; j_gene: TRBJ2-6; CDR3aa: ASGQGPSSGANVLT
v_gene: TRBV6-5; abundance: few; j_gene: TRBJ1-2; CDR3aa: ASSSRPRYGYT
v_gene: TRBV6-5; abundance: NA; j_gene: TRBJ2-5; CDR3aa: ASSYTRGGETQY
v_gene: TRBV14; abundance: NA; j_gene: TRBJ2-1; CDR3aa: ASSPGTSGYYNEQF
v_gene: TRBV28; abundance: NA; j_gene: TRBJ2-7; CDR3aa: ASSLQGAEAYEQY
v_gene: TRBV5-6; abundance: once; j_gene: TRBJ1-1; CDR3aa: ASSTGQGTEAF
v_gene: TRBV29-1; abundance: NA; j_gene: TRBJ2-5; CDR3aa: SVEMYVKQVAGALQETQY
v_gene: TRBV19; abundance: NA; j_gene: TRBJ2-1; CDR3aa: ASSEVSWAGSNEQF
v_gene: TRBV2; abundance: once; j_gene: TRBJ1-1; CDR3aa: ASSESGTNTEAF
v_gene: TRBV5-4; abundance: NA; j_gene: TRBJ2-5; CDR3aa: ASSFYRLQETQY
v_gene: TRBV19; abundance: once; j_gene: TRBJ1-3; CDR3aa: ASRTGTGPSRNTIY
v_gene: TRBV6-5; abundance: NA; j_gene: TRBJ1-5; CDR3aa: ASSDINSNQPQH
v_gene: TRBV5-1; abundance: NA; j_gene: TRBJ2-3; CDR3aa: ASSSLADHTDTQY
v_gene: TRBV4-3; abundance: NA; j_gene: TRBJ1-2; CDR3aa: ASSRSGTGGVRGYGYT
v_gene: TRBV4-1; abundance: NA; j_gene: TRBJ2-4; CDR3aa: ASSQDIGQGAKNIQY
v_gene: TRBV27; abundance: NA; j_gene: TRBJ2-5; CDR3aa: ASTQYEGGQETQY
v_gene: TRBV10-2; abundance: NA; j_gene: TRBJ1-1; CDR3aa: ASLNPGVMNTEAF
v_gene: TRBV18; abundance: NA; j_gene: TRBJ2-5; CDR3aa: ASSPSETQY
v_gene: TRBV5-6; abundance: NA; j_gene: TRBJ1-1; CDR3aa: ASSQRGGFNGHTEAF
v_gene: TRBV30; abundance: NA; j_gene: TRBJ1-5; CDR3aa: AWSQTSNRNNQPQH